The T cell receptor beta chain described here comes from a study of blood T cell repertoires in COVID-19. Whole-study context: Both acute and convalescent COVID-19 samples were obtained from the United States, Italy and Spain. From T cells, B-cell-depleted T cells, or PBMCs came the material, which was cDNA or gDNA.

Germline CDR1 KGHSY, CDR2 FQNENV. Deletions cut 1 base from V and 3 bases from J, with 6 bases between. The CDR3 is 13 amino acids. Recruits, aged roughly 18 to 95 years, lived in 20 to 30 US areas. Original data processing: Using reference gene primer amplification, nucleated cell counts were estimated. Profiling relied on immunoSEQ multiplex PCR, and the TCRdb table lists in-frame clones only, not all of them. V and J calls and clone size come straight from that table; D and trimming were deduced from the DNA. This sample carries around 250,000 clones, almost 85% of them seen once, and the ten largest clones take about 9.3%.

Specimen: PBMCs or T cells enriched from blood (not recorded which). This sequence joins TRBV16 and TRBJ1-2, with D possibly TRBD1 on 5 matching bases. This sequence originates from a woman between 50 and 59 years old with acute COVID-19. The CDR3 sequence is CASSQLQDYGYTF. Here the CDR3 DNA reads TGTGCCAGCAGCCAATTACAGGACTATGGCTACACCTTC.